This TCR beta chain was found in a study of glioma-infiltrating T cells. V lost 3 bases and J 0 bases, leaving 8 bases between the germline ends. Germline CDR1 reads SGHVS; CDR2 reads FQNEAQ. The CDR3 length is 14 residues. This clonotype was detected ten times or more. Amplification of TCR alpha and beta CDR3 regions from RNA used iRepertoire nested multiplex PCR. TCRdb re-called the multiplex PCR reads with MiXCR, one entry per CDR3 protein. This table holds fewer than 110,000 distinct CDR3 sequences, around 28% found once. The chain combines TRBV7-8 with TRBJ2-5, with D possibly being TRBD1 (6 bases). Sequenced material: glioma tissue, nonneoplastic brain tissue, or PBMCs (not recorded which). The sequence derives from a human donor with low-grade glioma or glioblastoma, undergoing nonglioma brain surgery, or in good health (not recorded which). CDR3 loop: CASSLGTNQETQYF. The DNA of the CDR3 is TGTGCCAGCAGCTTGGGGACAAACCAAGAGACCCAGTACTTC.